The clone carrying this TCR beta chain occurred many times. Its specificity is not known. The data were taken from a study of Graves' ophthalmopathy and Graves' hyperthyroidism. Study-level results: Detection in blood was also observed for most expanded thyroid clonotypes above 0.001 frequency. Its predictions of ophthalmopathy progression gave the model around 71% sensitivity and about 72% specificity.

TCR beta CDR3 amplification used RNA transcripts. The authors performed first-round RT-PCR with HTBI primers and then a second-round multiplex PCR. TCRdb analysed the multiplex PCR reads with MiXCR anew, one entry per CDR3 protein. Of approximately 480,000 distinct CDR3 sequences listed, over 13% are singletons. In donors with ophthalmopathy, activity was moderate-to-severe, with CAS ≥3, NOSPECS ≥4 and duration under 3 months. Diagnosis used clinical symptoms, serum thyroxine, TRAb, thyroid ultrasound and orbital computed tomography. The length of the CDR3 is 15 residues. Looked up from germline, CDR1 is LGHDT and CDR2 is YNNKEL (reference sequence). Between the trimmed V and J ends, which lost 4 bases and 1 base, there was a span of 14 bases.

J is TRBJ2-7 and V is TRBV3-1; no clear D. The receptor's source is a woman aged 25 to 39 with Graves' ophthalmopathy. The sample was blood. The CDR3 region has the DNA TGTGCCAGCAGCCGGAAGCGCGATCATTCCTACGAGCAGTACTTC. Translated: CASSRKRDHSYEQYF.